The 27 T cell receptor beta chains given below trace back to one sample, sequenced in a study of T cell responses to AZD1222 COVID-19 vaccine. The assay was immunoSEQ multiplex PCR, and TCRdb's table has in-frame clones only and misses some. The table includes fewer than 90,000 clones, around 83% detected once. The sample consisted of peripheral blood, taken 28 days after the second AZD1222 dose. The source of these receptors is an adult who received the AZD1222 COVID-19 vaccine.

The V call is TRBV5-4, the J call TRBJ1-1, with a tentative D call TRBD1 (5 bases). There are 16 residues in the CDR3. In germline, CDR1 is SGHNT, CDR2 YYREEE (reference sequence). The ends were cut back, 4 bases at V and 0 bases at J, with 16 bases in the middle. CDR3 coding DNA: TGTGCCAGCAGCCCGGGACTTCACGGAATGAACACTGAAGCTTTCTTT. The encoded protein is CASSPGLHGMNTEAFF.

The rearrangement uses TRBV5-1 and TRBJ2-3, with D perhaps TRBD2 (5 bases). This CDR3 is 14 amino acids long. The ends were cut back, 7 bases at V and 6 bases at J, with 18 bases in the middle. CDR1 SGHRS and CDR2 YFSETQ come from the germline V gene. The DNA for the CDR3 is TGCGCCAGCCGAGGGCAGACCTTATTTGATACGCAGTATTTT. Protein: CASRGQTLFDTQYF.

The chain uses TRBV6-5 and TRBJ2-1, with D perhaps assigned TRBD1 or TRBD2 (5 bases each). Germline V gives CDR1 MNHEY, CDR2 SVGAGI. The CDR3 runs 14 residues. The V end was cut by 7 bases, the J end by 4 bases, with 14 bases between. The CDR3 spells CASTRGAGYNEQFF. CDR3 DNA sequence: TGTGCCAGCACTAGAGGGGCTGGTTACAATGAGCAGTTCTTC.

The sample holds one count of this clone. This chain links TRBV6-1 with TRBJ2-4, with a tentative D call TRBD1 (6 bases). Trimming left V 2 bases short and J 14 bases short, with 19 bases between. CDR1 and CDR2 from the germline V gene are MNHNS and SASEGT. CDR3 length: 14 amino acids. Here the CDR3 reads CASSENPGHSTKYF. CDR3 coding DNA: TGTGCCAGCAGTGAAAATCCGGGACACTCTACTAAGTACTTC.

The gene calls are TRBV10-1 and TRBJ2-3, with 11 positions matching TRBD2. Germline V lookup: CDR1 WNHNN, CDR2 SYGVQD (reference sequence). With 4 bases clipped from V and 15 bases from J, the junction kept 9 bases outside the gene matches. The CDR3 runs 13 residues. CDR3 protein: CASSVSGRAFTYF. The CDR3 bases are TGCGCCAGCAGTGTTAGCGGGAGGGCCTTCACATATTTT.

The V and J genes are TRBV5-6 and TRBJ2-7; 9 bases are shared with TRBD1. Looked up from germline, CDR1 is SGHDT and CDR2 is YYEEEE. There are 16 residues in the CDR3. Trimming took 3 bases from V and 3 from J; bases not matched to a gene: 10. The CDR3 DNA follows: TGTGCCAGCAGCTATTATTCCGGGACAGGGTTCTACGAGCAGTACTTC. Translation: CASSYYSGTGFYEQYF.

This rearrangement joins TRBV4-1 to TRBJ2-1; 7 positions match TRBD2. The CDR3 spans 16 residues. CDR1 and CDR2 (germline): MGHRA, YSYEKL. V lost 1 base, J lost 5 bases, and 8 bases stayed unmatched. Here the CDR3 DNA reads TGCGCCAGCAGCCAAGTACCAGCGGGGAGGCACAATGAGCAGTTCTTC. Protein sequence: CASSQVPAGRHNEQFF.

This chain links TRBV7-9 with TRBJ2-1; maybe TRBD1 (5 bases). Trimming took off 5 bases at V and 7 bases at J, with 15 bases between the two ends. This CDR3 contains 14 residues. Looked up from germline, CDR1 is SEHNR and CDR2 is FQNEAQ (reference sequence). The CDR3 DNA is TGTGCCAGCAGCCCACCCTCCAGGGTTAATGAGCAGTTCTTC. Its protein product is CASSPPSRVNEQFF.

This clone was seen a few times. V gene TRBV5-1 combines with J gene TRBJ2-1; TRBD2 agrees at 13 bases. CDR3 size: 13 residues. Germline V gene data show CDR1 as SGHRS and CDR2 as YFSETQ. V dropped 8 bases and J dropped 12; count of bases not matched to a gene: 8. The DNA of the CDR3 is TGCGCCAGTGGACTAGCGGGAGTGGGAGGGCAGTTCTTC. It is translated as CASGLAGVGGQFF.

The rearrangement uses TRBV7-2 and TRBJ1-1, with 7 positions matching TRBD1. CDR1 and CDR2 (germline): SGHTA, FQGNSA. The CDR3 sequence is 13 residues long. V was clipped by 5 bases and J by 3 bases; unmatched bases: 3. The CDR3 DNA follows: TGTGCCAGCAGCCGACAGGGCCACACTGAAGCTTTCTTT. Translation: CASSRQGHTEAFF.

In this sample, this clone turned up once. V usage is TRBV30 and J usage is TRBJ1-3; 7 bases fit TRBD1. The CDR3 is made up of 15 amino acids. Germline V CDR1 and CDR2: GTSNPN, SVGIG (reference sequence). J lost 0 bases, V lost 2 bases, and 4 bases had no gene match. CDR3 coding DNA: TGTGCCTGGAGTCCGGGACAGCTCTCTGGAAACACCATATATTTT. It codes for CAWSPGQLSGNTIYF.

The chain's CDR3 is CASSSGGTVQGETQYF. The CDR3 region has the DNA TGCGCCAGCAGCTCAGGGGGGACAGTCCAAGGGGAGACCCAGTACTTC. The chain has TRBV5-1 and TRBJ2-5, with D possibly matching TRBD1 (7 bases). This CDR3 spans 16 amino acids. Germline V gene lookup returns CDR1 SGHRS and CDR2 YFSETQ. The V gene lost 3 bases and the J gene lost 5 bases, with 20 bases spanning the gap.

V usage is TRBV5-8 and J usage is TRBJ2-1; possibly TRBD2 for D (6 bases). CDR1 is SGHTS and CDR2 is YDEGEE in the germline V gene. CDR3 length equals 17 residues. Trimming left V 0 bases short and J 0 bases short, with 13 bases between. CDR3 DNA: TGTGCCAGCAGCTTGGTTGGTAGCGGCGCCTCCTACAATGAGCAGTTCTTC. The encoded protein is CASSLVGSGASYNEQFF.

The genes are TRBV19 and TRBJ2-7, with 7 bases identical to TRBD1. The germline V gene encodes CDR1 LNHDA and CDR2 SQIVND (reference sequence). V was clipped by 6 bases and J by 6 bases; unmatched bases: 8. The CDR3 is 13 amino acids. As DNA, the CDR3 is TGTGCCAGTAGGTCAACAGGGGCAGCCGAGCAGTACTTC. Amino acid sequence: CASRSTGAAEQYF.

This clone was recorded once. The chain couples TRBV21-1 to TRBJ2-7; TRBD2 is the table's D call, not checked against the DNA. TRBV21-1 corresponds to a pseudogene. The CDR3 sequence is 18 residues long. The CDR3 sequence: CASSVGLAGGLNSYEQYF. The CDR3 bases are TGTGCCAGCAGCGTAGGACTAGCGGGAGGACTCAACTCCTACGAGCAGTACTTC.

The CDR3 loop is CASSRQGNTEAFF. The DNA for the CDR3 is TGTGCCAGCAGCCGACAGGGGAACACTGAAGCTTTCTTT. The chain combines TRBV7-8 with TRBJ1-1, with 7 positions matching TRBD1. The CDR3 contains 13 residues. Trimming at V came to 5 bases and at J to 1 base, leaving 1 base not matched to a gene. Germline CDR1 and CDR2: SGHVS and FQNEAQ. Full variable domain (missing parts from reference TRBV7-8 and TRBJ1-1): GAGVSQSPRYKVAKRGQDVALRCDPISGHVSLFWYQQALGQGPEFLTYFQNEAQLDKSGLPSDRFFAERPEGSVSTLKIQRTQQEDSAVYLCASSRQGNTEAFFGQGTRLTVV.

The CDR3: CASSQGVGQGRVLAFF. The CDR3 coding sequence is TGCGCCAGCAGCCAAGGGGTCGGACAGGGAAGGGTTTTAGCTTTCTTT. The chain links TRBV4-1 to TRBJ1-1, with TRBD1 identical over 8 bases. CDR1 MGHRA and CDR2 YSYEKL come from the germline V gene. V dropped 1 base and J dropped 10; count of bases not matched to a gene: 14. The CDR3 spans 16 residues.

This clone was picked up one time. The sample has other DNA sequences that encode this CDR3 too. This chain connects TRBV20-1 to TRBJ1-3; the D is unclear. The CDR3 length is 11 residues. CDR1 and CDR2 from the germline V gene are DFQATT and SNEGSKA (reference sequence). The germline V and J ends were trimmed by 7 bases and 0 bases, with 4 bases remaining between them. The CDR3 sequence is CSGGSGNTIYF. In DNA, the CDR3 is TGCAGTGGTGGCTCTGGAAACACCATATATTTT.

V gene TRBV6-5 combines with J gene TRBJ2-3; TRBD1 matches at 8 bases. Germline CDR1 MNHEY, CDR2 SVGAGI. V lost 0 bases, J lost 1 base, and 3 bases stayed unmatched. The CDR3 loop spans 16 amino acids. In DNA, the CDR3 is TGTGCCAGCAGTTACTCAGACAGGGGCGGCACAGATACGCAGTATTTT. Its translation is CASSYSDRGGTDTQYF.

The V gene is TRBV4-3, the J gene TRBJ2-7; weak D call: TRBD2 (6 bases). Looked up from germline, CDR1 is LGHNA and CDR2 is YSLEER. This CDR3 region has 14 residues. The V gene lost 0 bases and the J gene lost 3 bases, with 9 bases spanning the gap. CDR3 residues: CASSQELAYYEQYF. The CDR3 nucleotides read TGCGCCAGCAGCCAAGAACTAGCCTACTACGAGCAGTACTTC.

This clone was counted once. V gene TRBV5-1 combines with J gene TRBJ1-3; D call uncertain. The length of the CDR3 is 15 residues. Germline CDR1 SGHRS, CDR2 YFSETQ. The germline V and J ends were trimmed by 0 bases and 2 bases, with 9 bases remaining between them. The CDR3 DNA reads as TGCGCCAGCAGCTTGGTGGGGATAGCTGGAAACACCATATATTTT. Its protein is CASSLVGIAGNTIYF.

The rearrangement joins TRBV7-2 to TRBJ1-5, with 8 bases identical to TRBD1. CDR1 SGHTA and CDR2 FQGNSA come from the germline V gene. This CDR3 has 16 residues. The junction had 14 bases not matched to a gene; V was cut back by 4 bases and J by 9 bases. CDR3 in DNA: TGTGCCAGCAGCTCCCGGGTAGGCCAGGGGGCAGGGCCCCAGCATTTT. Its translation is CASSSRVGQGAGPQHF.

CDR3 loop: CASSLEAGGLSYEQYF. The DNA of the CDR3 is TGCGCCAGCAGCTTGGAGGCCGGAGGGTTAAGCTACGAGCAGTACTTC. The chain carries TRBV5-1 and TRBJ2-7, with D perhaps TRBD2 (6 bases). The CDR3 extends over 16 amino acids. V lost 0 bases to trimming and J lost 3 bases, with 16 bases between them. Germline CDR1 and CDR2: SGHRS and YFSETQ.

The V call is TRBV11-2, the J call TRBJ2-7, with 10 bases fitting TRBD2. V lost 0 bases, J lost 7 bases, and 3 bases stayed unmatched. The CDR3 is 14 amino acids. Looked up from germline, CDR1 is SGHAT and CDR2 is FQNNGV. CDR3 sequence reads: CASSLDRGLAEQYF. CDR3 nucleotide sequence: TGTGCCAGCAGCTTAGATAGGGGACTAGCGGAGCAGTACTTC.

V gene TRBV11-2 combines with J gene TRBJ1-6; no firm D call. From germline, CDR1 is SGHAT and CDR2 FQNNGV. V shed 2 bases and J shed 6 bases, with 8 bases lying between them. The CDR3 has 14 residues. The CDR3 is CASSLFSGNSPLHF. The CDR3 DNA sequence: TGTGCCAGCAGCTTATTTAGCGGTAATTCACCCCTCCACTTT. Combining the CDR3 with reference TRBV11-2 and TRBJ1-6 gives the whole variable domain EAGVAQSPRYKIIEKRQSVAFWCNPISGHATLYWYQQILGQGPKLLIQFQNNGVVDDSQLPKDRFSAERLKGVDSTLKIQPAKLEDSAVYLCASSLFSGNSPLHFGNGTRLTVT.

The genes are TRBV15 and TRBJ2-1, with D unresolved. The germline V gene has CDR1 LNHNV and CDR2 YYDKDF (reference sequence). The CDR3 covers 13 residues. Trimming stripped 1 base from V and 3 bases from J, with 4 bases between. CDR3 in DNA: TGTGCCACCAGCAGAGCAATCTACAATGAGCAGTTCTTC. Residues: CATSRAIYNEQFF.

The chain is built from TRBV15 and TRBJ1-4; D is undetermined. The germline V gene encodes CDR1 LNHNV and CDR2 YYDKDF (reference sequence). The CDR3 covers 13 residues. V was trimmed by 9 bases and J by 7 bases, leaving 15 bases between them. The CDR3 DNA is TGTGCCACGGACCCCAGTCTGGGTGAAAAACTGTTTTTT. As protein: CATDPSLGEKLFF. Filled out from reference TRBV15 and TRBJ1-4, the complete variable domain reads DAMVIQNPRYQVTQFGKPVTLSCSQTLNHNVMYWYQQKSSQAPKLLFHYYDKDFNNEADTPDNFQSRRPNTSFCFLDIRSPGLGDTAMYLCATDPSLGEKLFFGSGTQLSVL.